This T cell receptor (beta chain) was captured by sequencing in a study of T-cell memory formation after mild COVID-19. This clonotype was picked up a small number of times. TCR alpha and TCR beta cDNA libraries carrying sample barcodes and UMIs came from 5'RACE with constant-segment primers. TCRdb itself ran the 5' RACE reads through MiXCR, one entry per CDR3 protein. Among around 510,000 distinct CDR3 sequences listed, less than 25% were seen once. The CDR3 is made up of 14 amino acids. V lost 2 bases and J lost 2, with 11 bases in between. CDR1 is SGHDT and CDR2 is YYEEEE in the germline V gene. The clonotype was recovered from an adult woman who had mild COVID-19 (a few samples of this study predate the infection). Cell type and time point are not known. The sequenced material came from PBMCs or a T cell subset sorted from them (not recorded which). This chain joins TRBV5-6 and TRBJ2-7, with D uncertain. Here the CDR3 DNA reads TGTGCCAGCAGCTTACCGACCGTGACCTACGAGCAGTACTTC. It encodes CASSLPTVTYEQYF.